This T cell receptor beta chain was recovered during a study of graft-versus-host responses after intestinal transplantation. Germline lookup yields CDR1 SGHAT and CDR2 FQNNGV. The CDR3 loop spans 14 amino acids. V shed 5 bases, J shed 4 bases, and the junction held 5 bases outside the gene matches. Graft-derived tissue was subjected to processing to liberate intraepithelial and lamina propria lymphocytes. Generated by immunoSEQ multiplex PCR, the TCRdb table keeps only in-frame clones and is missing some. The table records approximately 14,000 clones, 67% of them present only once. This clone occurred a few times.

V gene TRBV11-2 combines with J gene TRBJ2-3; 8 bases fit TRBD2. This TCR came from a human patient who received an intestinal transplant, so some T cells may come from the graft donor. The starting material was ileum tissue, obtained less than 700 days after intestinal transplantation. Here the CDR3 DNA reads TGTGCCAGCAGCGGCGGACTAGCTCCAGATACGCAGTATTTT. Amino acid sequence: CASSGGLAPDTQYF.